The rows below give T cell receptor beta chains drawn from one sample of a study of T-cell memory formation after mild COVID-19. TCRdb processed the 5' RACE reads anew with MiXCR; each CDR3 protein has one entry. The sample consists of approximately 150,000 distinct CDR3 sequences, roughly 14% of them appearing once. Sequencing input: PBMCs or a T cell subset sorted from them (not recorded which). The receptor set was obtained from an adult woman who had mild COVID-19 (a few samples of this study predate the infection). Cell type and time point are not known. Both conserved end residues are part of each CDR3. D genes are given only for firm matches. Expanded clones are given a class, and other clones once, few, many or no size at all.

j_call: TRBJ1-6; clone_size: NA; v_call: TRBV4-1; d_call: TRBD1; cdr3_aa: CASSHSSGQGSYSPLHF; cdr3_nt: TGCGCCAGCAGCCACTCATCGGGACAGGGGAGTTATTCACCCCTCCACTTT
j_call: TRBJ2-3; clone_size: many; v_call: TRBV9; d_call: TRBD1; cdr3_aa: CASSVDGTGSSTDTQYF; cdr3_nt: TGTGCCAGCAGCGTAGATGGGACAGGCTCTAGCACAGATACGCAGTATTTT
j_call: TRBJ2-2; clone_size: few; v_call: TRBV29-1; d_call: TRBD1; cdr3_aa: CSVNRGTGELFF; cdr3_nt: TGCAGCGTTAACAGGGGCACCGGGGAGCTGTTTTTT
j_call: TRBJ2-5; clone_size: many; v_call: TRBV6-2/TRBV6-3; d_call: NA; cdr3_aa: CASTTGTETQYF; cdr3_nt: TGTGCCAGCACTACAGGGACAGAGACCCAGTACTTC
j_call: TRBJ2-3; clone_size: many; v_call: TRBV27; d_call: NA; cdr3_aa: CASSFGVRGRTDTQYF; cdr3_nt: TGTGCCAGCAGTTTCGGGGTGCGGGGCCGCACAGATACGCAGTATTTT
j_call: TRBJ2-1; clone_size: few; v_call: TRBV12-3/TRBV12-4; d_call: NA; cdr3_aa: CASRGEEQFF; cdr3_nt: TGTGCCAGCAGGGGGGAAGAGCAGTTCTTC
j_call: TRBJ2-5; clone_size: few; v_call: TRBV7-6; d_call: NA; cdr3_aa: CASSLGVREDGGTQYF; cdr3_nt: TGTGCCAGCAGCTTAGGAGTCAGGGAGGATGGCGGGACCCAGTACTTC
j_call: TRBJ1-4; clone_size: few; v_call: TRBV6-5; d_call: NA; cdr3_aa: CASSPRWSEKLFF; cdr3_nt: TGTGCCAGCAGCCCCAGGTGGAGTGAAAAACTGTTTTTT
j_call: TRBJ2-1; clone_size: NA; v_call: TRBV10-3; d_call: NA; cdr3_aa: CAISESFSGTPANEQFF; cdr3_nt: TGTGCCATCAGTGAGTCTTTCAGCGGCACTCCTGCCAATGAGCAGTTCTTC
j_call: TRBJ2-3; clone_size: NA; v_call: TRBV11-2; d_call: TRBD2; cdr3_aa: CASSSLGLGTRGDTQYF; cdr3_nt: TGTGCCAGCAGCTCGCTCGGTTTGGGGACTAGGGGAGATACGCAGTATTTT
j_call: TRBJ1-3; clone_size: NA; v_call: TRBV18; d_call: TRBD1; cdr3_aa: CASSPGQHSGNTIYF; cdr3_nt: TGTGCCAGCTCACCGGGACAGCACTCTGGAAACACCATATATTTT
j_call: TRBJ1-1; clone_size: few; v_call: TRBV4-2; d_call: TRBD1; cdr3_aa: CASSEDRGFVAEAFF; cdr3_nt: TGTGCCAGCAGCGAGGACAGGGGGTTCGTCGCTGAAGCTTTCTTT
j_call: TRBJ1-1; clone_size: NA; v_call: TRBV7-9; d_call: NA; cdr3_aa: CASSSTRTEAFF; cdr3_nt: TGTGCCAGCAGCTCGACCAGGACTGAAGCTTTCTTT
j_call: TRBJ1-2; clone_size: few; v_call: TRBV7-9; d_call: NA; cdr3_aa: CASSLAPTAYGYTF; cdr3_nt: TGTGCCAGCAGCTTAGCCCCGACGGCATATGGCTACACCTTC
j_call: TRBJ2-1; clone_size: few; v_call: TRBV7-3; d_call: TRBD1; cdr3_aa: CASSIGWDRATYNEQFF; cdr3_nt: TGTGCCAGCAGCATAGGGTGGGACAGGGCGACCTACAATGAGCAGTTCTTC
j_call: TRBJ1-2; clone_size: NA; v_call: TRBV3-1; d_call: NA; cdr3_aa: CASSPFEGQGYTF; cdr3_nt: TGTGCCAGCAGCCCGTTCGAGGGGCAAGGCTACACCTTC
j_call: TRBJ2-1; clone_size: NA; v_call: TRBV13; d_call: TRBD2; cdr3_aa: CASSPSGRVNEQFF; cdr3_nt: TGTGCCAGCAGCCCCAGCGGGAGGGTCAATGAGCAGTTCTTC
j_call: TRBJ1-2; clone_size: NA; v_call: TRBV4-1; d_call: NA; cdr3_aa: CASSQVDYGYTF; cdr3_nt: TGCGCCAGCAGCCAAGTCGACTATGGCTACACCTTC
j_call: TRBJ2-2; clone_size: few; v_call: TRBV25-1; d_call: TRBD2; cdr3_aa: CASSVSSGIVGELFF; cdr3_nt: TGTGCCAGCAGTGTTTCTAGCGGGATAGTCGGGGAGCTGTTTTTT
j_call: TRBJ2-2; clone_size: NA; v_call: TRBV4-3; d_call: NA; cdr3_aa: CASSFQDGGLFF; cdr3_nt: TGCGCCAGCAGCTTCCAGGATGGGGGTCTGTTTTTT
j_call: TRBJ2-2; clone_size: few; v_call: TRBV7-8; d_call: NA; cdr3_aa: CASSLSRGRPNTGELFF; cdr3_nt: TGTGCCAGCAGCCTTTCGAGGGGCCGACCGAACACCGGGGAGCTGTTTTTT
j_call: TRBJ2-5; clone_size: NA; v_call: TRBV2; d_call: TRBD2; cdr3_aa: CAGTSGGPRVTQYF; cdr3_nt: TGTGCCGGGACTAGCGGGGGACCCCGAGTGACCCAGTACTTC